This T cell receptor beta chain was documented in a study of blood T cell repertoires in COVID-19. As for the study in general: The United States, Italy and Spain supplied acute and convalescent COVID-19 samples. The analysed material was cDNA or gDNA that came from T cells, B-cell-depleted T cells, or PBMCs.

How the authors handled the data: Scientists estimated how many nucleated cells there were by amplifying reference gene primers. TCRdb's copy holds only in-frame clones and misses some; the assay was immunoSEQ multiplex PCR. V, J and clone size were drawn from that table, and D and trimming were deduced from the DNA. The table has some 270,000 clones, 80% to 90% seen once. There are 16 residues in the CDR3. Germline-derived CDR1 and CDR2 are KGHSH and LQKENI. The V and J ends lost 6 bases and 5 bases respectively, with 22 bases between them. Sequencing input: peripheral blood. The chain couples TRBV18 to TRBJ1-1; D is perhaps TRBD1 (5 bases). This clonotype was sampled from a man younger than 40 with acute or convalescent COVID-19. The CDR3 DNA reads TGTGCCAGCTCCCAAAACGGCATTGGGGCTGGAACTGAAGCTTTCTTT. Protein product: CASSQNGIGAGTEAFF.